A single sample is the source of the 30 T cell receptor beta chains below, sequenced in a study of blood T cell repertoires in COVID-19. TCRdb keeps only in-frame clones here, not all; method: immunoSEQ multiplex PCR. The data hold 100,000 or so clones, with approximately 85% observed a single time. The sequenced sample consisted of peripheral blood. Every receptor here comes from a man aged 50 to 60 with acute or convalescent COVID-19.

The chain has TRBV5-1 and TRBJ1-4; D is undetermined. This CDR3 has 12 amino acids. Trimming removed 0 bases at V and 7 bases at J, with 4 bases between. Germline CDR1 SGHRS, CDR2 YFSETQ. In DNA form, the CDR3 reads TGCGCCAGCAGCTTGGACAGTGAAAAACTGTTTTTT. This codes for CASSLDSEKLFF.

The rearrangement links TRBV27 to TRBJ2-7, with 9 positions matching TRBD1. V was pared by 0 bases and J by 4 bases, with 4 bases of the junction left unmatched. The CDR3 loop spans 15 amino acids. Germline CDR1 reads MNHEY; CDR2 reads SMNVEV (reference sequence). CDR3 nucleotides: TGTGCCAGCAGTTTATCGAGGGACAGGGTATACGAGCAGTACTTC. The encoded protein is CASSLSRDRVYEQYF.

This chain links TRBV4-1 with TRBJ1-5; 7 bases align to TRBD1. Per the germline V gene, CDR1 is MGHRA and CDR2 is YSYEKL. The V gene end was trimmed by 2 bases and the J gene end by 3 bases; junction bases not matched to a gene: 4. The CDR3 length is 15 residues. As DNA, the CDR3 is TGCGCCAGCAGCCAAACGACAGGGATCAATCAGCCCCAGCATTTT. This translates into CASSQTTGINQPQHF.

The rearrangement joins TRBV7-2 to TRBJ2-7, with TRBD1 as a possible D gene (5 bases). CDR1 and CDR2 (germline): SGHTA, FQGNSA. V lost 6 bases to trimming and J lost 4 bases, with 16 bases between them. The CDR3 has 14 residues. CDR3 in DNA: TGTGCCAGCAGGGGATGGGGCCGCGGTTACGAGCAGTACTTC. It is translated as CASRGWGRGYEQYF.

V is TRBV6-5 and J is TRBJ1-3, with TRBD1 matching over 8 bases. CDR1 and CDR2 from the germline V gene are MNHEY and SVGAGI. The CDR3 length is 15 residues. V lost 4 bases and J lost 4; bases outside the gene matches: 6. CDR3 nucleotide sequence: TGTGCCAGCAGTTGGGACAGGAAGACGGGAAACACCATATATTTT. Amino acids: CASSWDRKTGNTIYF.

J is TRBJ2-5 and V is TRBV11-3; the match to TRBD1 covers 12 bases. There are 16 residues in the CDR3. The germline CDR1 and CDR2 sequences are SGHNT and YENEEA. V shed 3 bases, J shed 7 bases, and the junction held 9 bases outside the gene matches. CDR3 DNA sequence: TGTGCCAGCAGCTTTGGACGGGGACAGGGGGCGAGGACCCAGTACTTC. This translates into CASSFGRGQGARTQYF.

This clone was picked up one time. The V gene is TRBV9, the J gene TRBJ2-7; 9 nucleotides agree with TRBD1. Germline V gene data show CDR1 as SGDLS and CDR2 as YYNGEE. After removal of 4 bases from V and 5 bases from J, the junction contained 4 bases not matched to a gene. This CDR3 is 13 amino acids long. CDR3: CASSPRDRDEQYF. DNA for the CDR3: TGTGCCAGCAGCCCCCGGGACAGGGACGAGCAGTACTTC.

This rearrangement joins TRBV5-6 to TRBJ2-1; 12 bases fit TRBD2. The CDR3 contains 15 residues. CDR1 is SGHDT and CDR2 is YYEEEE in the germline V gene. After removal of 2 bases from V and 9 bases from J, the junction contained 6 bases not matched to a gene. CDR3 protein: CASSFLAGGGGEQFF. The CDR3 bases are TGTGCCAGCAGCTTTCTAGCGGGAGGGGGTGGTGAGCAGTTCTTC.

This clone was recorded once. The chain has TRBV11-3 and TRBJ1-6; D might be TRBD1 (6 bases). V shed 4 bases and J shed 11 bases, with 12 bases lying between them. The CDR3 is 13 amino acids. Germline CDR1 SGHNT, CDR2 YENEEA. Written as DNA, the CDR3 is TGTGCCAGCAGCTGGGGGCAGGATGCACCCCTCCACTTT. It specifies CASSWGQDAPLHF.

Points on this clone: The junction departs from germline at one end; a sequencing error may be responsible. The V and J genes are TRBV7-9 and TRBJ2-7; D possibly corresponds to TRBD2 (5 bases). Germline CDR1 is SEHNR and CDR2 is FQNEAQ (reference sequence). The CDR3 is made up of 12 amino acids. As DNA, the CDR3 is TGTGCCACCAGCGACCGCTCGGGGGAGCAGTACTTC. Translating it yields CATSDRSGEQYF.

This clone turned up a few times. This chain joins TRBV19 and TRBJ2-5; 8 positions agree with TRBD2. Unmatched junction bases numbered 3, after V lost 4 bases and J lost 5 bases. The CDR3 contains 13 residues. Germline V gene data show CDR1 as LNHDA and CDR2 as SQIVND (reference sequence). CDR3 nucleotide sequence: TGTGCCAGTAGTAGTAGCGGGGCGGAGACCCAGTACTTC. Translated: CASSSSGAETQYF. The full variable domain, with the rest looked up from reference TRBV19 and TRBJ2-5, is DGGITQSPKYLFRKEGQNVTLSCEQNLNHDAMYWYRQDPGQGLRLIYYSQIVNDFQKGDIAEGYSVSREKKESFPLTVTSAQKNPTAFYLCASSSSGAETQYFGPGTRLLVL.

This chain connects TRBV12-3 or TRBV12-4 to TRBJ2-2, with D maybe TRBD1 (6 bases). The CDR3 spans 13 residues. With 5 bases removed from V and 6 bases from J, the gap between germline ends came to 10 bases. The CDR3 loop is CASSRTGPGELFF. CDR3 DNA: TGTGCCAGCAGTAGAACAGGGCCCGGGGAGCTGTTTTTT.

The rearrangement uses TRBV5-1 and TRBJ2-3, with TRBD1 matching over 9 bases. V trimming: 1 base; J trimming: 3 bases; junction bases outside the gene matches: 3. Germline loops: CDR1 SGHRS, CDR2 YFSETQ. The CDR3 is 15 residues long. CDR3 residues: CASSLRGTGTDTQYF. DNA for the CDR3: TGCGCCAGCAGCTTGAGGGGGACAGGGACAGATACGCAGTATTTT.

The CDR3 protein is CASHDSPNQPQHF. The CDR3 DNA follows: TGTGCCAGCCATGACAGTCCAAATCAGCCCCAGCATTTT. This chain joins TRBV28 and TRBJ1-5; tentatively, D is TRBD1 (5 bases). Germline CDR1 is MDHEN and CDR2 is SYDVKM. Trimming left V 8 bases short and J 4 bases short, with 12 bases between. The CDR3 contains 13 residues. Full variable domain (remainder filled in from reference TRBV28 and TRBJ1-5): DVKVTQSSRYLVKRTGEKVFLECVQDMDHENMFWYRQDPGLGLRLIYFSYDVKMKEKGDIPEGYSVSREKKERFSLILESASTNQTSMYLCASHDSPNQPQHFGDGTRLSIL.

The chain joins TRBV18 to TRBJ2-7, with 14 bases aligning to TRBD2. The CDR3 spans 18 residues. Germline CDR1 is KGHSH and CDR2 is LQKENI. The V gene end was trimmed by 3 bases and the J gene end by 2 bases; junction bases not matched to a gene: 9. CDR3 sequence reads: CASSPPGTSGGHPYEQYF. CDR3 DNA sequence: TGTGCCAGCTCACCTCCCGGGACTAGCGGGGGACATCCCTACGAGCAGTACTTC.

V gene TRBV28 combines with J gene TRBJ1-1; maybe TRBD1 (5 bases). V lost 7 bases and J 11 bases, leaving 14 bases between the germline ends. CDR3 length equals 11 residues. In germline, CDR1 is MDHEN, CDR2 SYDVKM. Here the CDR3 DNA reads TGTGCCAGCACGACCGGGACTTATGCTTTCTTT. Its protein is CASTTGTYAFF. The variable domain in full, completed from reference TRBV28 and TRBJ1-1, reads DVKVTQSSRYLVKRTGEKVFLECVQDMDHENMFWYRQDPGLGLRLIYFSYDVKMKEKGDIPEGYSVSREKKERFSLILESASTNQTSMYLCASTTGTYAFFGQGTRLTVV.

V is TRBV19 and J is TRBJ1-5; 8 positions match TRBD1. V dropped 3 bases and J dropped 7; count of bases not matched to a gene: 17. The germline V gene encodes CDR1 LNHDA and CDR2 SQIVND (reference sequence). CDR3 length: 18 amino acids. In nucleotides, the CDR3 is TGTGCCAGTAGTATGCTCTGGTTGGACAGGGAGAGGCGGCAGCCCCAGCATTTT. Translation: CASSMLWLDRERRQPQHF.

The chain is built from TRBV30 and TRBJ1-2, with unresolved D. Per germline, CDR1 GTSNPN and CDR2 SVGIG (reference sequence). This CDR3 spans 13 amino acids. The V end was cut by 2 bases, the J end by 6 bases, with 13 bases between. The CDR3: CAWSWSTKDGYTF. The CDR3 bases are TGTGCCTGGAGTTGGAGCACTAAGGATGGCTACACCTTC.

The V gene is TRBV15, the J gene TRBJ2-5, with a weak D call TRBD1 (6 bases). CDR3 length equals 15 residues. Germline V CDR1 and CDR2: LNHNV, YYDKDF (reference sequence). Trimming shortened V by 1 base and J by 2 bases, and 11 bases separated the two germline ends. The CDR3 sequence: CATSRGRQGQETQYF. Here the CDR3 DNA reads TGTGCCACCAGCAGAGGACGGCAGGGGCAAGAGACCCAGTACTTC.

This chain uses TRBV24-1 with TRBJ2-7; TRBD1 might be the D (5 bases). The V and J ends lost 0 bases and 12 bases respectively, with 17 bases between them. The germline CDR1 and CDR2 sequences are KGHDR and SFDVKD. This CDR3 contains 14 residues. CDR3 loop: CATSDLSQGDERYF. The CDR3 DNA is TGTGCCACCAGTGATTTGTCCCAGGGCGACGAGAGGTACTTC.

The genes are TRBV7-9 and TRBJ1-6; maybe TRBD1 (6 bases). V dropped 7 bases and J dropped 8 bases, with 12 bases sitting between them. The V gene's germline CDR1 is SEHNR and CDR2 FQNEAQ (reference sequence). The CDR3 sequence is 13 residues long. CDR3 DNA sequence: TGTGCCAGCATCCAGAACAGGGATTCACCCCTCCACTTT. It translates to CASIQNRDSPLHF.

V gene TRBV30 combines with J gene TRBJ1-3; possibly TRBD1 for D (5 bases). The germline CDR1 and CDR2 sequences are GTSNPN and SVGIG (reference sequence). The CDR3 runs to 13 residues. Trimming stripped 0 bases from V and 3 bases from J, with 6 bases between. The CDR3 sequence: CAWSVGGGNTIYF. In DNA, the CDR3 is TGTGCCTGGAGTGTGGGGGGTGGAAACACCATATATTTT.

This chain links TRBV9 with TRBJ2-7; D unresolved. Germline lookup yields CDR1 SGDLS and CDR2 YYNGEE. The germline V and J ends were trimmed by 4 bases and 5 bases, with 16 bases remaining between them. The length of the CDR3 is 14 residues. CDR3 DNA sequence: TGTGCCAGCAGCCCCCTGAATTCCCAGGACGAGCAGTACTTC. Its protein product is CASSPLNSQDEQYF.

The rearrangement joins TRBV29-1 to TRBJ2-3, with a possible D match to TRBD2 (6 bases). Germline CDR1 SQVTM, CDR2 ANQGSEA. Deletions cut 4 bases from V and 0 bases from J, with 23 bases between. This CDR3 comprises 18 residues. CDR3 sequence (DNA): TGCAGCGTTGCCGGACCATTTCTGGCGGGGACTAGCACAGATACGCAGTATTTT. It yields the protein CSVAGPFLAGTSTDTQYF.

V and J are TRBV19 and TRBJ1-1; TRBD1 might be the D (5 bases). Trimming pared 1 base from V and 4 bases from J, leaving 10 bases between. In germline, CDR1 is LNHDA, CDR2 SQIVND (reference sequence). The CDR3 contains 14 residues. This chain's CDR3 is CASSIGGGVTEAFF. CDR3 in DNA: TGTGCCAGTAGTATAGGTGGAGGGGTCACTGAAGCTTTCTTT.

In this sample, this clone turned up once. This chain connects TRBV12-3 or TRBV12-4 to TRBJ1-6; 7 nucleotides line up with TRBD1. Trimming at V came to 6 bases and at J to 10 bases, leaving 6 bases not matched to a gene. The CDR3 covers 13 residues. In DNA, the CDR3 is TGTGCCAGCAGCCCATGGGACAGATCACCCCTCCACTTT. Translating gives CASSPWDRSPLHF.

This rearrangement joins TRBV11-3 to TRBJ2-1, with D possibly matching TRBD1 (6 bases). CDR1 and CDR2 (germline): SGHNT, YENEEA. CDR3 length: 15 residues. V was trimmed by 5 bases and J by 0 bases, leaving 11 bases between them. CDR3 in DNA: TGTGCCAGCAGCGAGAACAGGGTCTCCTACAATGAGCAGTTCTTC. Translation gives CASSENRVSYNEQFF.

V gene TRBV7-9 combines with J gene TRBJ2-1; D remains unclear. Per the germline V gene, CDR1 is SEHNR and CDR2 is FQNEAQ (reference sequence). Trimming removed 3 bases from V and 7 bases from J, with 7 bases in between. CDR3 length: 12 amino acids. The CDR3 protein is CASSFDRNEQFF. In DNA, the CDR3 is TGTGCCAGCAGCTTCGATAGAAATGAGCAGTTCTTC.

This rearrangement joins TRBV11-3 to TRBJ1-1; 9 nucleotides agree with TRBD1. Germline V gene lookup returns CDR1 SGHNT and CDR2 YENEEA. J was trimmed by 4 bases and V by 6 bases; bases with no gene match: 6. The CDR3 loop spans 14 amino acids. The CDR3 DNA reads as TGTGCCAGCAGTTGGCCGGGACAGGGCACTGAAGCTTTCTTT. This gives the protein CASSWPGQGTEAFF.

This sequence joins TRBV28 and TRBJ2-7; a weak D match, TRBD2 (6 bases). The germline gives CDR1 MDHEN, CDR2 SYDVKM. The CDR3 is 13 amino acids. V was cut by 3 bases and J by 1 base, with 7 bases left in between. CDR3 sequence (DNA): TGTGCCAGCAGTTTTGCGGGGTCCTACGAGCAGTACTTC. Translation: CASSFAGSYEQYF.